The 10 T cell receptor beta chains in this list originate from one sample, sequenced in a study of cytomegalovirus exposure and HLA in healthy donors. The PCR had 60 Vbeta and 13 Jbeta primers. Repertoires were generated with immunoSEQ multiplex PCR, while TCRdb's copy carries only in-frame clones and drops some. The table records around 150,000 clones, around two thirds of them present only once. Sample: PBMCs. All receptors derive from a male donor in good health and CMV-seronegative.

This clone has just one count. This rearrangement joins TRBV7-2 to TRBJ2-3; 12 positions agree with TRBD2. CDR1 and CDR2 (germline): SGHTA, FQGNSA. This CDR3 contains 14 residues. The junction had 5 bases not matched to a gene; V was cut back by 9 bases and J by 4 bases. Here the CDR3 DNA reads TGTGCCAGTCTAGCGGGGGGGTTGTCAGATACGCAGTATTTT. It encodes CASLAGGLSDTQYF.

CDR3 sequence: CASSYPTRGNTEAFF. DNA of the CDR3: TGTGCCAGCAGTTACCCCACCAGGGGGAACACTGAAGCTTTCTTT. V gene TRBV6-5 combines with J gene TRBJ1-1; D is perhaps TRBD1 (6 bases). V was clipped by 2 bases and J by 1 base, with 11 bases between them. The CDR3 runs to 15 residues. The germline CDR1 and CDR2 sequences are MNHEY and SVGAGI.

V gene TRBV7-2 combines with J gene TRBJ1-6; 8 bases are shared with TRBD1. Germline CDR1 SGHTA, CDR2 FQGNSA. The CDR3 covers 17 residues. J gave up 3 bases and V 5 bases, and 9 bases lay outside the gene matches. CDR3 region: CASSQLGQGNYNSPLHF. DNA for the CDR3: TGTGCCAGCAGCCAGCTCGGACAGGGAAACTATAATTCACCCCTCCACTTT.

This clone appeared a few times. The chain carries TRBV7-3 and TRBJ2-5; TRBD1 might be the D (5 bases). The CDR3 loop spans 13 amino acids. Germline CDR1 reads SGHTA; CDR2 reads FQGTGA. Trimming shortened V by 5 bases and J by 5 bases, and 12 bases separated the two germline ends. This CDR3 reads CASSKTVGETQYF. The CDR3, as DNA: TGTGCCAGCAGCAAGACAGTGGGGGAGACCCAGTACTTC.

The chain is built from TRBV28 and TRBJ1-2, with TRBD1 as a possible D gene (6 bases). Trimming took 10 bases from V and 4 from J, leaving 25 bases between them. The CDR3 consists of 16 residues. Germline CDR1 MDHEN, CDR2 SYDVKM. The CDR3 reads CATGSIRATGTYGYTF. DNA of the CDR3: TGTGCCACGGGCTCGATTAGGGCTACAGGGACCTATGGCTACACCTTC.

This clone showed up just once. The rearrangement joins TRBV5-1 to TRBJ2-2; TRBD1 aligns across 9 bases. Germline loops: CDR1 SGHRS, CDR2 YFSETQ. The V and J ends lost 2 bases and 6 bases, in that order; junction bases with no gene match: 5. The CDR3 is 15 residues long. The CDR3 DNA reads TGCGCCAGCAGCTTTAGTACAGGGGGCCCCGGGGAGCTGTTTTTT. Translating gives CASSFSTGGPGELFF.

The V gene is TRBV6-5, the J gene TRBJ2-1, with a weak D call TRBD1 (6 bases). The germline gives CDR1 MNHEY, CDR2 SVGAGI. V was shortened by 6 bases and J by 6 bases, with 15 bases between the two germline ends. There are 14 residues in the CDR3. The CDR3 DNA reads TGTGCCAGCAGACTGACAGGTGACGGCAATGAGCAGTTCTTC. Its translation is CASRLTGDGNEQFF.

In this sample, this clone turned up once. The rearrangement links TRBV7-9 to TRBJ2-7; 8 positions match TRBD1. Germline CDR1 reads SEHNR; CDR2 reads FQNEAQ (reference sequence). The J segment lost 1 base and the V segment lost 6 bases, leaving 8 bases of the junction unmatched. The CDR3 contains 15 residues. DNA for the CDR3: TGTGCCAGCAGGAATGCCGGGACAGGTTCCTACGAGCAGTACTTC. It is translated as CASRNAGTGSYEQYF.

This chain joins TRBV5-6 and TRBJ2-5, with TRBD2 matching 7 bases. J gave up 5 bases and V 2 bases, and 15 bases lay outside the gene matches. Germline-derived CDR1 and CDR2 are SGHDT and YYEEEE. The CDR3 has 17 amino acids. DNA of the CDR3: TGTGCCAGCAGCTTCCGCTCTAGCGGCGCCGACGCGGAGACCCAGTACTTC. Residues: CASSFRSSGADAETQYF.

V gene TRBV28 combines with J gene TRBJ2-7; 9 bases line up with TRBD1. Per the germline V gene, CDR1 is MDHEN and CDR2 is SYDVKM. The junction had 20 bases not matched to a gene; V was cut back by 6 bases and J by 8 bases. The CDR3 is 17 amino acids. The CDR3 DNA reads TGTGCCAGCAGCGGAAAATGGGGTCGGGGACAGGGCGGTAAGCAGTACTTC. This translates into CASSGKWGRGQGGKQYF.